The rows below give T cell receptor beta chains drawn from one sample of a study of human T cells and chemical hapten exposure. TCRdb recomputed calls from the RACE reads with MiXCR, one row per CDR3 protein. Found here are around 160,000 distinct CDR3 sequences, about 14% of them singletons; the top ten hold less than 2%. The source was whole blood, collected in connection with sensitization to the hapten diphenylcyclopropenone (DPC). All receptors derive from a woman younger than 45 with alopecia areata. Some clones in this sample may be carry-over from other donors' samples. The conserved cysteine and the conserved F or W are not part of the CDR3 here. The order of the fields is J gene, V gene, CDR3 length, CDR3 protein.

J gene: TRBJ2-7; V gene: TRBV5-8; CDR3 length: 12; CDR3 protein: ASSLGGGQIEQY
J gene: TRBJ1-5; V gene: TRBV2; CDR3 length: 13; CDR3 protein: ASSEGDRGNQPQH
J gene: TRBJ2-1; V gene: TRBV7-9; CDR3 length: 13; CDR3 protein: ASSPPGQGYNEQF
J gene: TRBJ1-5; V gene: TRBV28; CDR3 length: 13; CDR3 protein: ASSSGTAFNQPQH
J gene: TRBJ2-1; V gene: TRBV28; CDR3 length: 15; CDR3 protein: ASSEVRGQGLDNEQF
J gene: TRBJ1-1; V gene: TRBV29-1; CDR3 length: 13; CDR3 protein: SVGGTGQGNTEAF
J gene: TRBJ2-3; V gene: TRBV20-1; CDR3 length: 18; CDR3 protein: SARGPSRASGITSTDTQY
J gene: TRBJ1-2; V gene: TRBV29-1; CDR3 length: 13; CDR3 protein: SSALEGGITNGYT
J gene: TRBJ2-1; V gene: TRBV28; CDR3 length: 10; CDR3 protein: ASSLNQGEQF
J gene: TRBJ2-7; V gene: TRBV2; CDR3 length: 10; CDR3 protein: ASTMDSYEQY
J gene: TRBJ2-7; V gene: TRBV28; CDR3 length: 9; CDR3 protein: ASSVGYEQY
J gene: TRBJ1-3; V gene: TRBV27; CDR3 length: 12; CDR3 protein: ASASSVPGNTIY
J gene: TRBJ2-1; V gene: TRBV11-3; CDR3 length: 12; CDR3 protein: ASSGGSSYDEQF
J gene: TRBJ1-6; V gene: TRBV24-1; CDR3 length: 14; CDR3 protein: ATSDRGTAKSSPLH
J gene: TRBJ2-1; V gene: TRBV5-5; CDR3 length: 16; CDR3 protein: ASTRLAGGTSSYNEQF
J gene: TRBJ2-3; V gene: TRBV7-2; CDR3 length: 15; CDR3 protein: ASSSPRWGVLTDTQY
J gene: TRBJ1-5; V gene: TRBV6-6; CDR3 length: 15; CDR3 protein: ASSYSGTGDSNQPQH
J gene: TRBJ2-2; V gene: TRBV3-1; CDR3 length: 15; CDR3 protein: ASSPSGGTSNTGELF
J gene: TRBJ1-5; V gene: TRBV2; CDR3 length: 11; CDR3 protein: ASGTTMREPQH
J gene: TRBJ1-1; V gene: TRBV7-2; CDR3 length: 10; CDR3 protein: ASSSGQGRAF
J gene: TRBJ2-1; V gene: TRBV9; CDR3 length: 14; CDR3 protein: ASSVEISGTGGEQF
J gene: TRBJ1-5; V gene: TRBV6-6; CDR3 length: 15; CDR3 protein: ASSYRERGYSNQPQH
J gene: TRBJ1-6; V gene: TRBV30; CDR3 length: 11; CDR3 protein: AWSGQYNSPLH
J gene: TRBJ2-1; V gene: TRBV5-1; CDR3 length: 10; CDR3 protein: ASRTGGSEQF
J gene: TRBJ2-7; V gene: TRBV18; CDR3 length: 11; CDR3 protein: ASSPSFRDEQY
J gene: TRBJ2-3; V gene: TRBV20-1; CDR3 length: 13; CDR3 protein: SADQSRGFTDTQY
J gene: TRBJ1-6; V gene: TRBV3-1; CDR3 length: 12; CDR3 protein: ASSQDLSNGPRH
J gene: TRBJ2-5; V gene: TRBV5-5; CDR3 length: 9; CDR3 protein: ASSTQETQY
J gene: TRBJ2-5; V gene: TRBV7-8; CDR3 length: 13; CDR3 protein: ASSPRPGIEETQY